This T cell receptor beta chain was recovered during a study of T cells in Graves' hyperthyroidism and ophthalmopathy. The CDR3 regions of TCR beta were amplified from RNA transcripts. TCR CDR3 underwent first-round RT-PCR with the HTBI primer set. TCRdb reanalysed the multiplex PCR reads using MiXCR and keeps one entry per CDR3 protein. The data contain 600,000 to 900,000 distinct CDR3 sequences, about 16% of them singletons. This CDR3 contains 12 residues. Germline loops: CDR1 MDHEN, CDR2 SYDVKM. Trimming pared 4 bases from V and 6 bases from J, leaving 10 bases between. A remark on this clonotype: It may be a read error: a sequence one base away is much more abundant. Since the CDR3 does not end with the conserved phenylalanine or tryptophan, this likely comes from a read error.

This receptor was taken from a man aged 18 to 30 with Graves' hyperthyroidism. The material sequenced was blood. The V gene is TRBV28, the J gene TRBJ2-7; D is perhaps TRBD1 (5 bases). Here the CDR3 DNA reads TGTGCCAGCAGTTCCGGACAAGGCGAGCAGTACTCC. Translating it yields CASSSGQGEQYS.